Below are 25 T cell receptor beta chains sequenced from a single sample in a study of T cells in localized non-small cell lung cancer. The data were produced by immunoSEQ multiplex PCR, yet TCRdb's version contains in-frame clones alone and is incomplete. The table includes around 50,000 clones, about 88% detected once. The sample in question was PBMCs, obtained before any cancer treatment. These receptors were taken from a female donor with stage II lung adenocarcinoma.

The chain carries TRBV27 and TRBJ1-6; a possible D gene is TRBD1 (5 bases). The ends were cut back, 3 bases at V and 6 bases at J, with 24 bases in the middle. CDR3 length: 19 amino acids. Germline V CDR1 and CDR2: MNHEY, SMNVEV (reference sequence). The CDR3 is CASSLLSSQGIPFNSPLHF. In DNA, the CDR3 is TGTGCCAGCAGTTTGCTCTCTTCCCAGGGAATACCCTTTAATTCACCCCTCCACTTT.

CDR3 loop: CASSLRRDPARETQYF. CDR3 sequence (DNA): TGTGCCAGCAGCCTCAGAAGGGACCCAGCAAGGGAGACCCAGTACTTC. The gene calls are TRBV5-8 and TRBJ2-5; D may match TRBD1 or TRBD2 (5 bases each). Germline CDR1 reads SGHTS; CDR2 reads YDEGEE. This CDR3 comprises 16 residues. Trimming stripped 4 bases from V and 5 bases from J, with 21 bases between.

The rearrangement uses TRBV19 and TRBJ1-1; D is uncertain. Trimming left V 5 bases short and J 1 base short, with 20 bases between. This CDR3 spans 17 amino acids. The germline CDR1 and CDR2 sequences are LNHDA and SQIVND (reference sequence). The CDR3 DNA reads as TGTGCCAGTAGTGCCCCTAGACACCGCTGGGGGAACACTGAAGCTTTCTTT. Amino acids: CASSAPRHRWGNTEAFF.

The chain couples TRBV19 to TRBJ1-1; D is ambiguous. Germline V CDR1 and CDR2: LNHDA, SQIVND (reference sequence). The V gene lost 6 bases and the J gene lost 5 bases, with 10 bases spanning the gap. The CDR3 covers 12 residues. The CDR3: CASRDERTEAFF. The CDR3, as DNA: TGTGCCAGTAGAGACGAGAGGACTGAAGCTTTCTTT.

In this sample, this clone turned up once. This chain uses TRBV7-2 with TRBJ1-5; no clear D gene. Between the trimmed V and J ends, which lost 6 bases and 4 bases, there was a span of 13 bases. The CDR3 extends over 14 amino acids. Germline V gives CDR1 SGHTA, CDR2 FQGNSA. CDR3 sequence (DNA): TGTGCCAGCAGTCCCGACAAACTGAATCAGCCCCAGCATTTT. It translates to CASSPDKLNQPQHF.

The chain employs TRBV2 and TRBJ1-2; no definite D call. Trimming cost V 1 base and J 7 bases, with 13 bases left between them. The germline CDR1 and CDR2 sequences are SNHLY and FYNNEI. There are 14 residues in the CDR3. Written as DNA, the CDR3 is TGTGCCAGCAGTGAAGTAGGCCCCACCAGTGGCTACACCTTC. It codes for CASSEVGPTSGYTF.

The chain couples TRBV9 to TRBJ2-1; 8 nucleotides match TRBD2. This CDR3 is built from 16 residues. The trim removed 0 bases at V and 5 bases at J, leaving 7 bases unmatched. Germline V gene data show CDR1 as SGDLS and CDR2 as YYNGEE. The CDR3 nucleotides read TGTGCCAGCAGCGTAGCCGGGGGGGCTCTAAACAATGAGCAGTTCTTC. This codes for CASSVAGGALNNEQFF.

This chain connects TRBV25-1 to TRBJ2-3; 8 bases match TRBD1. V dropped 8 bases and J dropped 5; count of bases not matched to a gene: 6. CDR3 length: 13 amino acids. The germline V gene has CDR1 MGHDK and CDR2 SYGVNS. CDR3 bases: TGTGCCAGCCCCGGGACAGGAGAAGATACGCAGTATTTT. As protein: CASPGTGEDTQYF. The entire variable domain, with the rest obtained from reference TRBV25-1 and TRBJ2-3, is as follows: EADIYQTPRYLVIGTGKKITLECSQTMGHDKMYWYQQDPGMELHLIHYSYGVNSTEKGDLSSESTVSRIRTEHFPLTLESARPSHTSQYLCASPGTGEDTQYFGPGTRLTVL.

The chain is built from TRBV18 and TRBJ2-5; TRBD2 agrees at 9 bases. This CDR3 contains 14 residues. The germline gives CDR1 KGHSH, CDR2 LQKENI. Unmatched junction bases numbered 2, after V lost 3 bases and J lost 3 bases. CDR3 sequence (DNA): TGTGCCAGCTCACCGTTAGCGGGGGAAGAGACCCAGTACTTC. It specifies CASSPLAGEETQYF.

The V and J genes are TRBV11-2 and TRBJ1-1; 7 bases align to TRBD1. J lost 2 bases, V lost 7 bases, and 10 bases had no gene match. The CDR3 totals 15 residues. Per germline, CDR1 SGHAT and CDR2 FQNNGV. The CDR3 sequence is CASTVGQQANTEAFF. The CDR3, as DNA: TGTGCCAGCACCGTGGGACAGCAAGCTAACACTGAAGCTTTCTTT.

The chain uses TRBV7-3 and TRBJ2-5; D remains unclear. The end of the DNA is better explained by TRBJ2-7, so the J call may be wrong. Germline-derived CDR1 and CDR2 are SGHTA and FQGTGA. There are 17 residues in the CDR3. The CDR3 DNA follows: TGTGCCAGCAGCCCGGACGGACCTAGGATGAGCTCCTACGAGCAGTACTTC. This gives the protein CASSPDGPRMSSYEQYF.

This clone was found once. This chain uses TRBV7-9 with TRBJ1-1; 8 bases line up with TRBD1. Germline V lookup: CDR1 SEHNR, CDR2 FQNEAQ (reference sequence). Germline trimming cut 5 bases from V and 1 base from J; bases unmatched to any gene: 3. The CDR3 consists of 14 residues. CDR3 in amino acids: CASSPGQENTEAFF. DNA of the CDR3: TGTGCCAGCAGCCCGGGACAGGAGAACACTGAAGCTTTCTTT.

V is TRBV27 and J is TRBJ1-5; 7 bases agree with TRBD1. The V segment lost 6 bases and the J segment 5 bases; nucleotides outside the gene matches: 7. The length of the CDR3 is 14 residues. The germline CDR1 and CDR2 sequences are MNHEY and SMNVEV (reference sequence). The CDR3 here is CASSSGGEHQPQHF. The CDR3, as DNA: TGTGCCAGCAGCTCAGGGGGGGAGCATCAGCCCCAGCATTTT.

J is TRBJ1-6 and V is TRBV13; possibly TRBD1 for D (6 bases). Looked up from germline, CDR1 is PRHDT and CDR2 is FYEKMQ (reference sequence). Deletions cut 3 bases from V and 8 bases from J, with 8 bases between. This CDR3 contains 13 residues. This chain's CDR3 is CASSFNRDSPLHF. In nucleotides, the CDR3 is TGTGCCAGCAGCTTCAACAGGGATTCACCCCTCCACTTT.

The V call is TRBV5-1, the J call TRBJ1-1; tentatively, D is TRBD1 (5 bases). Germline lookup yields CDR1 SGHRS and CDR2 YFSETQ. This CDR3 contains 13 residues. Deletions cut 4 bases from V and 8 bases from J, with 15 bases between. The CDR3 loop is CASSPASGREAFF. The DNA for the CDR3 is TGCGCCAGCAGCCCCGCATCAGGGAGGGAAGCTTTCTTT.

The chain uses TRBV13 and TRBJ2-5; 11 nucleotides align to TRBD2. This CDR3 region has 18 residues. Per the germline V gene, CDR1 is PRHDT and CDR2 is FYEKMQ (reference sequence). V lost 0 bases, J lost 0 bases, and 6 bases stayed unmatched. The CDR3 sequence: CASSLGLAGGLYQETQYF. The CDR3 DNA follows: TGTGCCAGCAGCTTAGGCCTAGCGGGGGGCCTGTACCAAGAGACCCAGTACTTC.

The chain uses TRBV10-3 and TRBJ2-6, with D uncertain. Germline V gene sequence: CDR1 ENHRY, CDR2 SYGVKD. The V and J ends lost 6 bases and 1 base respectively, with 7 bases between them. The CDR3 runs to 14 residues. Here the CDR3 DNA reads TGTGCCATCAGCACGGTGTCTGGGGCCAACGTCCTGACTTTC. It encodes CAISTVSGANVLTF.

The rearrangement joins TRBV5-1 to TRBJ1-2, with a tentative D call TRBD1 (5 bases). This CDR3 is built from 15 residues. Trimming removed 1 base at V and 4 bases at J, with 14 bases between. The germline gives CDR1 SGHRS, CDR2 YFSETQ. CDR3 amino acids: CASSLFTTAPYGYTF. CDR3 in DNA: TGCGCCAGCAGCTTGTTTACGACAGCTCCCTATGGCTACACCTTC.

The chain uses TRBV5-4 and TRBJ2-5; TRBD1 or TRBD2 may be the D gene (7 bases each). The CDR3 consists of 14 residues. Germline CDR1 and CDR2: SGHNT and YYREEE (reference sequence). Trimming cost V 7 bases and J 6 bases, with 19 bases left between them. In DNA form, the CDR3 reads TGTGCCAGCGCCGGGGAGGGGGCTGTCAAGACCCAGTACTTC. Translated: CASAGEGAVKTQYF.

J is TRBJ2-7 and V is TRBV4-1; TRBD2 might be the D (5 bases). Deletions cut 5 bases from V and 7 bases from J, with 15 bases between. The CDR3 totals 13 residues. Per germline, CDR1 MGHRA and CDR2 YSYEKL. The DNA of the CDR3 is TGCGCCAGCAGCGAGCACCGCTCGGGGGAGCAGTACTTC. Protein sequence: CASSEHRSGEQYF.

This clone was picked up a small number of times. The V gene is TRBV6-4, the J gene TRBJ1-5; weak D call: TRBD1 (5 bases). The CDR3 spans 13 residues. Germline CDR1 reads MRHNA; CDR2 reads SNTAGT. The V end lost 6 bases, the J end lost 5 bases, and 11 bases lay between the germline ends. CDR3 DNA: TGTGCCAGCAGCCCCGAGGGGCATCAGCCCCAGCATTTT. This encodes CASSPEGHQPQHF.

The chain recombines TRBV28 with TRBJ1-2; 9 bases map to TRBD1. With 6 bases clipped from V and 4 bases from J, the junction kept 6 bases outside the gene matches. This CDR3 has 14 amino acids. The germline V gene has CDR1 MDHEN and CDR2 SYDVKM. The CDR3 sequence: CASSPEDRGYGYTF. The CDR3 nucleotides are TGTGCCAGCAGCCCTGAGGACAGGGGCTATGGCTACACCTTC.

The chain is built from TRBV6-5 and TRBJ1-5; D not certain. The V end lost 4 bases, the J end lost 0 bases, and 7 bases lay between the germline ends. Germline V gives CDR1 MNHEY, CDR2 SVGAGI. This CDR3 is built from 14 residues. This CDR3 reads CASSLQNSNQPQHF. The DNA of the CDR3 is TGTGCCAGCAGTTTACAAAATAGCAATCAGCCCCAGCATTTT.

The J gene is TRBJ1-6, the V gene TRBV7-9; 8 nucleotides align to TRBD1. This CDR3 has 15 amino acids. Unmatched junction bases numbered 8, after V lost 6 bases and J lost 7 bases. CDR1 and CDR2 (germline): SEHNR, FQNEAQ (reference sequence). The CDR3 nucleotides are TGTGCCAGCAGTATCGGACAGGGTAACAATTCACCCCTCCACTTT. It codes for CASSIGQGNNSPLHF. The full variable domain, with the rest looked up from reference TRBV7-9 and TRBJ1-6, is DTGVSQNPRHKITKRGQNVTFRCDPISEHNRLYWYRQTLGQGPEFLTYFQNEAQLEKSRLLSDRFSAERPKGSFSTLEIQRTEQGDSAMYLCASSIGQGNNSPLHFGNGTRLTVT.

The CDR3 here is CASSLFGQPQHF. For the CDR3, the DNA is TGTGCCAGCAGCTTGTTCGGCCAGCCCCAGCATTTT. The chain combines TRBV5-4 with TRBJ1-5; D remains unclear. In germline, CDR1 is SGHNT, CDR2 YYREEE (reference sequence). The length of the CDR3 is 12 residues. V was cut by 1 base and J by 7 bases, with 6 bases left in between.